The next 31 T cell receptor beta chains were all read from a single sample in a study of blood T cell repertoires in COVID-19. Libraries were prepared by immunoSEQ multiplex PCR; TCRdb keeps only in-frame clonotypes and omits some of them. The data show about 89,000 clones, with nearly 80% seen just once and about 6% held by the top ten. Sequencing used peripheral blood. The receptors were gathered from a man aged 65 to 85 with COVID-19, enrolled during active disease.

CDR3 sequence: CASSPRTSGTLDTQYF. CDR3 DNA sequence: TGTGCCAGCTCACCTAGGACTAGCGGGACGCTAGATACGCAGTATTTT. The chain recombines TRBV18 with TRBJ2-3; 12 bases are a match to TRBD2. The J segment lost 5 bases and the V segment lost 3 bases, leaving 6 bases of the junction unmatched. CDR1 and CDR2 from the germline V gene are KGHSH and LQKENI. This CDR3 comprises 16 residues. The full variable domain, with the rest looked up from reference TRBV18 and TRBJ2-3, is NAGVMQNPRHLVRRRGQEARLRCSPMKGHSHVYWYRQLPEEGLKFMVYLQKENIIDESGMPKERFSAEFPKEGPSILRIQQVVRGDSAAYFCASSPRTSGTLDTQYFGPGTRLTVL.

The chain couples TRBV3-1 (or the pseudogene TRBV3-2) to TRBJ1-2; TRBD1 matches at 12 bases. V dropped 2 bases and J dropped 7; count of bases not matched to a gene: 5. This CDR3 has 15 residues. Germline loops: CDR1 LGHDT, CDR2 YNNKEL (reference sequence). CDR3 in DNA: TGTGCCAGCAGCCAATCGTCGGGACAGGGGGCTGGCTACACCTTC. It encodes CASSQSSGQGAGYTF.

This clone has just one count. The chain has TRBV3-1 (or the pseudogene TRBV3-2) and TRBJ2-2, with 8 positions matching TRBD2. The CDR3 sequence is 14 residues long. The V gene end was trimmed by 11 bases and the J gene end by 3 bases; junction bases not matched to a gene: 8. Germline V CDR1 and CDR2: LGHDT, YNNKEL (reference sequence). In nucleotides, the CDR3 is TGTGCCCCAAGGTTACTAGCGGACACCGGGGAGCTGTTTTTT. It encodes CAPRLLADTGELFF.

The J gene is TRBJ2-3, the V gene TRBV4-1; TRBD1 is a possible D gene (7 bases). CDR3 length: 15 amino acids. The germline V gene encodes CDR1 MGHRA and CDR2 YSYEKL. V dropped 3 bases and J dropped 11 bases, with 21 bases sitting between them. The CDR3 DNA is TGCGCCAGCAGCCAGGCCTGGGACCTCCAGGGGGGGCAGTATTTT. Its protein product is CASSQAWDLQGGQYF.

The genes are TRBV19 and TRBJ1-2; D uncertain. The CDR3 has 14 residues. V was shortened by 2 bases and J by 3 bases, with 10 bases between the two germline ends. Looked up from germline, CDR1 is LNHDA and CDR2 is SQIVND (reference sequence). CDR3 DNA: TGTGCCAGTAGTATAAGCCCTCCCTACTATGGCTACACCTTC. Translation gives CASSISPPYYGYTF. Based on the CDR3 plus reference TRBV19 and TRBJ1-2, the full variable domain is DGGITQSPKYLFRKEGQNVTLSCEQNLNHDAMYWYRQDPGQGLRLIYYSQIVNDFQKGDIAEGYSVSREKKESFPLTVTSAQKNPTAFYLCASSISPPYYGYTFGSGTRLTVV.

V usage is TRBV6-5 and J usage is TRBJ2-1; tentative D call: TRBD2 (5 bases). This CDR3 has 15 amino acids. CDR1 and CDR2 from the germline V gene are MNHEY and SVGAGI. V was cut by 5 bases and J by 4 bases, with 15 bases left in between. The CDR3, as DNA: TGTGCCAGCAGTCCCCAGTTGCGGGTATACAATGAGCAGTTCTTC. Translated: CASSPQLRVYNEQFF.

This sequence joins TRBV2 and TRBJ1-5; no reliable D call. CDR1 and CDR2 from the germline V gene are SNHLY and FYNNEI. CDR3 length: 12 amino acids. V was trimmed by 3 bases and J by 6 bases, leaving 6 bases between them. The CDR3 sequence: CASSDPFQPQHF. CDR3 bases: TGTGCCAGCAGTGACCCCTTTCAGCCCCAGCATTTT.

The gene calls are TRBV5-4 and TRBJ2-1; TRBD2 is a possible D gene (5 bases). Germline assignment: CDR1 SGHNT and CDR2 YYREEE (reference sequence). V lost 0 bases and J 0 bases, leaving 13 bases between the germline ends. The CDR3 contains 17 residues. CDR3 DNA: TGTGCCAGCAGCTTGGCCTCGGGCGGGTACTCCTACAATGAGCAGTTCTTC. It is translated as CASSLASGGYSYNEQFF.

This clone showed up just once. In DNA, the CDR3 is TGTGCCAGCATGGGACTAGCGGGCCTCTACGAGCAGTACTTC. Translating it yields CASMGLAGLYEQYF. This rearrangement joins TRBV10-3 to TRBJ2-7; the match to TRBD2 covers 12 bases. With V trimmed by 10 bases and J by 3 bases, 7 bases remained unmatched. The CDR3 runs 14 residues. Looked up from germline, CDR1 is ENHRY and CDR2 is SYGVKD.

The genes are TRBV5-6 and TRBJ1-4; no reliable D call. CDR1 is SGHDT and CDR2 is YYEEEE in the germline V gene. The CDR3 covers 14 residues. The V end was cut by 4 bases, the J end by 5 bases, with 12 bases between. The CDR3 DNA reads TGTGCCAGCAGCAAAGGGAGGAGGAATGAAAAACTGTTTTTT. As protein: CASSKGRRNEKLFF.

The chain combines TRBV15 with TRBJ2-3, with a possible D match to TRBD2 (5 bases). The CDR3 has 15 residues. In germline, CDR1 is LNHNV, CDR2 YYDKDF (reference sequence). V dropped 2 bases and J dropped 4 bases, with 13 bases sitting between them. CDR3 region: CATSRLARGSDTQYF. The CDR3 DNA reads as TGTGCCACCAGCAGACTAGCCCGTGGGTCAGATACGCAGTATTTT. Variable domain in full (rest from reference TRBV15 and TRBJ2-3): DAMVIQNPRYQVTQFGKPVTLSCSQTLNHNVMYWYQQKSSQAPKLLFHYYDKDFNNEADTPDNFQSRRPNTSFCFLDIRSPGLGDTAMYLCATSRLARGSDTQYFGPGTRLTVL.

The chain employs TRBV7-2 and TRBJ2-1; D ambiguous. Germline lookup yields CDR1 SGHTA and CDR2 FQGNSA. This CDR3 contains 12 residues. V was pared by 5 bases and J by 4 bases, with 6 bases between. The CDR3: CASSPYYNEQFF. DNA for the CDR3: TGTGCCAGCAGCCCCTATTACAATGAGCAGTTCTTC.

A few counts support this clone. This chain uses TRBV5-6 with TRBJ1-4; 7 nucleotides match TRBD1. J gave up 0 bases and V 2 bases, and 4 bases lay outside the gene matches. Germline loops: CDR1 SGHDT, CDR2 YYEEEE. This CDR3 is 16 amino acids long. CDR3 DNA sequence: TGTGCCAGCAGCTTACATCAGGGGGCAACTAATGAAAAACTGTTTTTT. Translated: CASSLHQGATNEKLFF.

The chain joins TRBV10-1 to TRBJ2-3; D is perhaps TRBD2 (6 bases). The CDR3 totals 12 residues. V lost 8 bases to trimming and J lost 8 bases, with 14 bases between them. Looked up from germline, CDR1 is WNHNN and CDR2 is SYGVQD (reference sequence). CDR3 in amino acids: CASGDSASTQYF. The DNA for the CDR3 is TGCGCCAGCGGGGACTCCGCGAGTACGCAGTATTTT.

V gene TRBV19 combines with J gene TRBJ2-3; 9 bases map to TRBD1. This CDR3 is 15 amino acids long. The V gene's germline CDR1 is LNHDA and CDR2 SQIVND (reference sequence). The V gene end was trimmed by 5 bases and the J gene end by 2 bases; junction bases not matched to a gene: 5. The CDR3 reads CASSSGQGVTDTQYF. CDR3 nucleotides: TGTGCCAGTAGTTCGGGACAGGGAGTCACAGATACGCAGTATTTT.

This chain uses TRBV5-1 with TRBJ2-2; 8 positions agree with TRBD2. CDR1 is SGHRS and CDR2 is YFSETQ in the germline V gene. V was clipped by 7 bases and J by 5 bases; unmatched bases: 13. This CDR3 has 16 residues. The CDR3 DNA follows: TGCGCCAGCCTCCCGAGGAGCGGGAGCGGGACCGGGGAGCTGTTTTTT. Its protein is CASLPRSGSGTGELFF.

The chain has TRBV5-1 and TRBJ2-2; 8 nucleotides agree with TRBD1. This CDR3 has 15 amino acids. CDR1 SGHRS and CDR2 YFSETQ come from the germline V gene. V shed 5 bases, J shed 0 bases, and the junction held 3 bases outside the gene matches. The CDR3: CASSPDRANTGELFF. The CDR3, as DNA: TGCGCCAGCAGTCCGGACAGGGCGAACACCGGGGAGCTGTTTTTT.

CDR3 region: CASSSQGAGEKLFF. The CDR3 coding sequence is TGTGCCAGCAGTTCACAGGGGGCGGGTGAAAAACTGTTTTTT. The chain carries TRBV28 and TRBJ1-4; 9 nucleotides match TRBD1. This CDR3 contains 14 residues. The V segment lost 4 bases and the J segment 7 bases; nucleotides outside the gene matches: 4. Germline CDR1 and CDR2: MDHEN and SYDVKM.

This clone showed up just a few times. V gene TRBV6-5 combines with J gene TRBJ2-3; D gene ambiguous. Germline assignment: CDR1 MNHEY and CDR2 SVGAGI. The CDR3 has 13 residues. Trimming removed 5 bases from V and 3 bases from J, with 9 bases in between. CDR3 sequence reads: CASSPSITDTQYF. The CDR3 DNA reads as TGTGCCAGCAGTCCCAGTATTACAGATACGCAGTATTTT.

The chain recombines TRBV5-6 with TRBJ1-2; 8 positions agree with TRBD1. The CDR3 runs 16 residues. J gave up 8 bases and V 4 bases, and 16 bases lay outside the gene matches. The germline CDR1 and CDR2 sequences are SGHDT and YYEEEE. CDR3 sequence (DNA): TGTGCCAGCAGCCCGGGACAGGCGACGTGGGGGCTAGGCTACACCTTC. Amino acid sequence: CASSPGQATWGLGYTF.

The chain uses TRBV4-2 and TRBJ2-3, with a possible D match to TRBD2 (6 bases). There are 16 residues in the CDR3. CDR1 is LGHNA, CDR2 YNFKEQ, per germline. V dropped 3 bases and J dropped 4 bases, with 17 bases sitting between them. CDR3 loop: CASSHRGDSEADTQYF. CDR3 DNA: TGTGCCAGCAGCCATCGCGGGGACTCTGAGGCAGATACGCAGTATTTT.

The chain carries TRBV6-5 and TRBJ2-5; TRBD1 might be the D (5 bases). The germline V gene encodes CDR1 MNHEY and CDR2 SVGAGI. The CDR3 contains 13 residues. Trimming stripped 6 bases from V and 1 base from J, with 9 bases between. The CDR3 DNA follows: TGTGCCAGCAGGAAAACAGGCCAAGAGACCCAGTACTTC. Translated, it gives CASRKTGQETQYF.

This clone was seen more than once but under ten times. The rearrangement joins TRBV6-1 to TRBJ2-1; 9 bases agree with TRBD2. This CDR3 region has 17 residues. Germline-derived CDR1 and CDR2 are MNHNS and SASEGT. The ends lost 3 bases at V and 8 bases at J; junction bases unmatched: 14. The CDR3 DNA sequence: TGTGCCAGCAGTGAGGGGGCCCTAGCGGGACTGACGGATGAGCAGTTCTTC. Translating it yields CASSEGALAGLTDEQFF.

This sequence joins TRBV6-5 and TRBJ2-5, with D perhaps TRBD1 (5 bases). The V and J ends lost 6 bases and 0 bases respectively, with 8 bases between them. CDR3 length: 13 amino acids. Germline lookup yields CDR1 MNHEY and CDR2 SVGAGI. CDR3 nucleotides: TGTGCCAGCAGACGACAGAACCAAGAGACCCAGTACTTC. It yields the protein CASRRQNQETQYF.

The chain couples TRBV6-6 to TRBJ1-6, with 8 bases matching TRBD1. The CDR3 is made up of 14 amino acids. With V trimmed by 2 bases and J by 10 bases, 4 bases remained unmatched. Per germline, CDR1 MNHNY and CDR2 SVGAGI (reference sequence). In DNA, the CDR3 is TGTGCCAGCAGTTACGAGGACAGGGTATCACCCCTCCACTTT. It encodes CASSYEDRVSPLHF.

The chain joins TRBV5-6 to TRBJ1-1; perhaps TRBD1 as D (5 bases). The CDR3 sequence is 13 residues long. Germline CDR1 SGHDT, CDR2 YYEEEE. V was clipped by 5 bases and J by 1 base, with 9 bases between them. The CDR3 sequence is CASSWTPNTEAFF. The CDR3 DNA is TGTGCCAGCAGTTGGACACCGAACACTGAAGCTTTCTTT.

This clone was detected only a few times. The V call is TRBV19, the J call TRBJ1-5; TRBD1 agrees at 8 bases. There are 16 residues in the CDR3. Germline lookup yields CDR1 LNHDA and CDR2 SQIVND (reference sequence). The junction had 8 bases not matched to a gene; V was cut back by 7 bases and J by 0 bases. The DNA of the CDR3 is TGTGCCAGTACCAGACAGGGGTCTAATAGCAATCAGCCCCAGCATTTT. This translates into CASTRQGSNSNQPQHF.

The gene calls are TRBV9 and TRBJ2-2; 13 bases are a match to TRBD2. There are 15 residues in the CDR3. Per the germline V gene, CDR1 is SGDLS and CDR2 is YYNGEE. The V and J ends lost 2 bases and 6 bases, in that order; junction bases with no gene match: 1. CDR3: CASSVGLAGSGELFF. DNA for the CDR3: TGTGCCAGCAGCGTGGGACTAGCGGGATCCGGGGAGCTGTTTTTT.

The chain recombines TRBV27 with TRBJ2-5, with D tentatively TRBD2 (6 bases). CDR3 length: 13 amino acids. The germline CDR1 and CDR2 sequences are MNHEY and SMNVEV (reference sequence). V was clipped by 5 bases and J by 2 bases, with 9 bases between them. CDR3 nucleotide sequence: TGTGCCAGCAGTGCCGCGGGGCAAGAGACCCAGTACTTC. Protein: CASSAAGQETQYF.

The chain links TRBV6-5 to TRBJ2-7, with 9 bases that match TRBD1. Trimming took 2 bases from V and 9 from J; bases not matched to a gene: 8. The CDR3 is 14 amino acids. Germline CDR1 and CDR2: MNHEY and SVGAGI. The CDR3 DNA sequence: TGTGCCAGCAGTTACGGGGGGACAGGGTATCGGCAGTACTTC. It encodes CASSYGGTGYRQYF.

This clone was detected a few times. The CDR3 nucleotides read TGTGCCACCAGCAGGGACAGGGTACAGCCTGGCTACACCTTC. Its translation: CATSRDRVQPGYTF. The rearrangement joins TRBV15 to TRBJ1-2; 8 bases fit TRBD1. Germline values: CDR1 LNHNV, CDR2 YYDKDF (reference sequence). V was pared by 3 bases and J by 7 bases, with 7 bases of the junction left unmatched. This CDR3 has 14 amino acids.